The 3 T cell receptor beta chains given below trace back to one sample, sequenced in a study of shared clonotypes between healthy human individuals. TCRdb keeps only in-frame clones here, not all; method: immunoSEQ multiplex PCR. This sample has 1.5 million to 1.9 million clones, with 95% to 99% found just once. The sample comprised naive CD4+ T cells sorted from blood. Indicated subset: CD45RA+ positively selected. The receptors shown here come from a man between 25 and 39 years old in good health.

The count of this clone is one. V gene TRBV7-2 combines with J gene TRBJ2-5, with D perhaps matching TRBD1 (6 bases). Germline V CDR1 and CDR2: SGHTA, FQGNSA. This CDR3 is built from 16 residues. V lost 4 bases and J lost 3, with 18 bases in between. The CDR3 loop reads CASSSLQGYSKETQYF. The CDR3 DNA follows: TGTGCCAGCAGCTCGCTACAGGGATACTCGAAAGAGACCCAGTACTTC.

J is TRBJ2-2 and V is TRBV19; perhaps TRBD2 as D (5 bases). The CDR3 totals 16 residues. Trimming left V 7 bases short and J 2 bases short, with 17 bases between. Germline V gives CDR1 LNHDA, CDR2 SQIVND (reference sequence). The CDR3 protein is CASTPMGGFNTGELFF. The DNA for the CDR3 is TGTGCCAGTACCCCCATGGGCGGGTTCAACACCGGGGAGCTGTTTTTT.

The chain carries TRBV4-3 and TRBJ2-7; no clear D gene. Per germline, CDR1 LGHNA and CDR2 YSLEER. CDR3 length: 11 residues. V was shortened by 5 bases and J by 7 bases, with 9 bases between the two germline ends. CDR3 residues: CASSNSREQYF. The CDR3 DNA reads TGCGCCAGCAGCAACAGTAGGGAGCAGTACTTC.